The sequence of this T cell receptor (beta chain) was determined in a study of shared clonotypes between healthy human individuals. The table lists this clone with a count of one. V trimming: 3 bases; J trimming: 4 bases; junction bases outside the gene matches: 6. The CDR3 has 13 residues. The germline gives CDR1 SQVTM, CDR2 ANQGSEA. Naive-designated CD8 cells lacked CD45RO, were positively enriched for CCR7, and omitted terminally differentiated effector memory CD45RA+ cells. Clones were read by immunoSEQ multiplex PCR, and TCRdb kept only the in-frame ones, dropping some. The sample lists under 1 million clones; 80% to 95% were seen once.

This TCR was recovered from a man between 25 and 39 years old in good health. The source material was naive CD8+ T cells sorted from blood. The chain couples TRBV29-1 to TRBJ2-7, with 7 bases fitting TRBD2. The CDR3 DNA is TGCAGCGTTGAGGGCGGGAGAAAATACGAGCAGTACTTC. This codes for CSVEGGRKYEQYF.